The present T cell receptor beta chain was sequenced within a study of T cells after yellow fever vaccination. Study-level information: Fractions of low cell number were prepared using SMART-Seq v4 Ultra Low Input. The study's findings and limits: Clones from primary vaccination mostly reappeared after the booster (roughly 95% CD4, over 85% CD8). FACS-sorted repertoires could harbor abundant contaminating bulk-population clonotypes.

Germline V gene data show CDR1 as SGHRS and CDR2 as YFSETQ. The CDR3 covers 14 residues. V dropped 2 bases and J dropped 4 bases, with 12 bases sitting between them. About this clonotype itself: The target antigen is unknown.

A process of 5'RACE template switching, which added a universal primer site and UMIs, was used to make TCR cDNA. From the 5' RACE reads, TCRdb called clonotypes with MiXCR, one entry per CDR3 protein. The table has nearly 350,000 distinct CDR3 sequences, roughly 7.5% seen once. The sample was PBMCs, taken around 45 days after the first yellow fever vaccination. The TCR was taken from a young man who received the YFV17D yellow fever vaccine. This rearrangement joins TRBV5-1 to TRBJ2-5, with D perhaps matching TRBD2 (5 bases). The CDR3: CASSFGGVGETQYF. DNA of the CDR3: TGCGCCAGCAGCTTTGGAGGAGTAGGAGAGACCCAGTACTTC.